This T cell receptor (beta chain) originates from a study of cytomegalovirus exposure and HLA in healthy donors. Study-wide background: Samples from HLA-typed donors yielded about 85 million unique TCRs in an early data release.

Primers included in the PCR were 60 Vbeta and 13 Jbeta primers. Authors' analysis steps: Later work found around 85 million unique TCR beta chains, with about 10 million shared. Sequencing used immunoSEQ multiplex PCR; TCRdb keeps in-frame clones, though not all of them. V and J calls plus clone size are reproduced from that table; the DNA served to infer D and trimming. This sample carries approximately 110,000 clones, around 77% of them seen once, and the ten largest clones take roughly 13%. Study-wide findings and caveats: Accounts indicate the classifier identified cytomegalovirus status with strong specificity and sensitivity.

With regard to this clone: Its antigen is unidentified.

V was shortened by 1 base and J by 6 bases, with 13 bases between the two germline ends. This CDR3 contains 15 residues. Per the germline V gene, CDR1 is MDHEN and CDR2 is SYDVKM. V gene TRBV28 combines with J gene TRBJ2-1, with a possible D match to TRBD2 (7 bases). Source material: PBMCs. This receptor was obtained from a middle-aged woman in good health and CMV-seropositive. DNA of the CDR3: TGTGCCAGCAGTTTATCGACTAGCAGGGGCAATGAGCAGTTCTTC. Translating gives CASSLSTSRGNEQFF. Supplemented by reference TRBV28 and TRBJ2-1, the full variable domain reads DVKVTQSSRYLVKRTGEKVFLECVQDMDHENMFWYRQDPGLGLRLIYFSYDVKMKEKGDIPEGYSVSREKKERFSLILESASTNQTSMYLCASSLSTSRGNEQFFGPGTRLTVL.